This paragraph covers one TCR beta chain sequence. What it binds is unknown. PCR primers comprised 60 Vbeta and 13 Jbeta primers. TCRdb's copy holds only in-frame clones and misses some; the assay was immunoSEQ multiplex PCR. The data contain around 150,000 clones, roughly 80% of them singletons. The data derive from a study of cytomegalovirus exposure and HLA in healthy donors. The germline V gene encodes CDR1 SQVTM and CDR2 ANQGSEA. Between the trimmed V and J ends, which lost 7 bases and 8 bases, there was a span of 17 bases. The CDR3 covers 12 residues. Points from the study as a whole: Likely technical artifact: a cluster of highly shared sequence variants. Accurate predictions that matched the HLA-A and HLA-B alleles of most subjects were reportedly made from TCR beta sequences.

This clonotype originated in a man younger than 35 in good health and CMV-seropositive. The rearrangement joins TRBV29-1 to TRBJ1-2, with D possibly being TRBD1 (5 bases). Sample: PBMCs. Here the CDR3 DNA reads TGCAGCGGCAACGGCGGGGCCGGAGGCTACACCTTC. This encodes CSGNGGAGGYTF.